These 16 T cell receptor beta chains came from one sample sequenced in a study of shared clonotypes between healthy human individuals. The assay was immunoSEQ multiplex PCR, and TCRdb's table has in-frame clones only and misses some. This sample yields approximately 1.5 million clones, of which around 98% are seen a single time; roughly 0.4% belongs to the top ten. The sample comprised naive CD4+ T cells sorted from blood. Subset reported: CD45RA+ positively selected. The receptors were gathered from a man between 25 and 39 years old in good health.

The rearrangement joins TRBV6-6 to TRBJ1-5, with 10 nucleotides matching TRBD1. V shed 2 bases and J 11 bases; nucleotides not matched to a gene: 3. The CDR3 consists of 13 residues. Germline lookup yields CDR1 MNHNY and CDR2 SVGAGI (reference sequence). CDR3: CASSYGQGGAQHF. The CDR3 DNA reads TGTGCCAGCAGTTACGGACAGGGGGGAGCCCAGCATTTT.

The chain carries TRBV7-9 and TRBJ2-1; D is unresolved. The V gene's germline CDR1 is SEHNR and CDR2 FQNEAQ (reference sequence). This CDR3 has 14 residues. Trimming left V 6 bases short and J 2 bases short, with 11 bases between. The CDR3 region is CASSETFPYNEQFF. CDR3 DNA sequence: TGTGCCAGCAGTGAGACTTTCCCCTACAATGAGCAGTTCTTC.

The chain employs TRBV19 and TRBJ2-1; 7 bases map to TRBD1. The V gene end was trimmed by 6 bases and the J gene end by 4 bases; junction bases not matched to a gene: 12. In germline, CDR1 is LNHDA, CDR2 SQIVND (reference sequence). The CDR3 is made up of 16 amino acids. CDR3 loop: CASRRAGTDHYNEQFF. In DNA form, the CDR3 reads TGTGCCAGTAGGCGGGCCGGGACAGATCATTACAATGAGCAGTTCTTC.

This clone was found once. The chain links TRBV7-9 to TRBJ1-1; D is undetermined. The CDR3 is 16 amino acids. V shed 4 bases and J shed 0 bases, with 15 bases lying between them. CDR1 is SEHNR, CDR2 FQNEAQ, per germline (reference sequence). The CDR3 reads CASSSVRGLLNTEAFF. The DNA for the CDR3 is TGTGCCAGCAGCTCGGTGAGAGGGCTTTTGAACACTGAAGCTTTCTTT. Supplemented by reference TRBV7-9 and TRBJ1-1, the full variable domain reads DTGVSQNPRHKITKRGQNVTFRCDPISEHNRLYWYRQTLGQGPEFLTYFQNEAQLEKSRLLSDRFSAERPKGSFSTLEIQRTEQGDSAMYLCASSSVRGLLNTEAFFGQGTRLTVV.

This chain uses TRBV10-3 with TRBJ2-7; no reliable D call. The length of the CDR3 is 12 residues. Germline V CDR1 and CDR2: ENHRY, SYGVKD. V was clipped by 4 bases and J by 0 bases, with 4 bases between them. As DNA, the CDR3 is TGTGCCATCAGTGCCACCTCCTACGAGCAGTACTTC. Encoded protein: CAISATSYEQYF.

The rearrangement links TRBV29-1 to TRBJ1-4, with D possibly TRBD1 on 5 matching bases. Per germline, CDR1 SQVTM and CDR2 ANQGSEA. The CDR3 loop spans 13 amino acids. V lost 4 bases and J lost 0, with 6 bases in between. This CDR3 is CSVGGATNEKLFF. The CDR3, as DNA: TGCAGCGTTGGAGGGGCAACTAATGAAAAACTGTTTTTT.

As regards this clone: Distinct nucleotide sequences in the sample also encode this CDR3. The chain couples TRBV19 to TRBJ2-7, with 9 bases that match TRBD1. V lost 6 bases, J lost 4 bases, and 4 bases stayed unmatched. Germline V gives CDR1 LNHDA, CDR2 SQIVND (reference sequence). The CDR3 loop spans 13 amino acids. This chain's CDR3 is CASSRTGVYEQYF. CDR3 bases: TGTGCCAGTAGCAGGACAGGGGTTTACGAGCAGTACTTC.

This rearrangement joins TRBV7-8 to TRBJ1-4; TRBD1 matches at 9 bases. CDR3 length equals 15 residues. Trimming removed 5 bases from V and 8 bases from J; junction bases left unmatched: 9. CDR1 and CDR2 from the germline V gene are SGHVS and FQNEAQ. CDR3 loop: CASSPLGTGQEKLFF. The CDR3 DNA sequence: TGTGCCAGCAGCCCCTTGGGGACAGGGCAAGAAAAACTGTTTTTT.

The rearrangement joins TRBV5-1 to TRBJ2-7; 9 nucleotides agree with TRBD1. This CDR3 comprises 14 residues. CDR1 and CDR2 from the germline V gene are SGHRS and YFSETQ. The junction had 7 bases not matched to a gene; V was cut back by 4 bases and J by 5 bases. CDR3 amino acids: CASSPGQGINEQYF. CDR3 DNA: TGCGCCAGCAGCCCCGGACAGGGGATCAACGAGCAGTACTTC.

The chain has TRBV11-2 and TRBJ2-5, with D maybe TRBD2 (6 bases). CDR3 length equals 14 residues. V was clipped by 3 bases and J by 1 base, with 9 bases between them. The germline V gene encodes CDR1 SGHAT and CDR2 FQNNGV. CDR3 nucleotide sequence: TGTGCCAGCAGCTTTATAGCGGTCCAAGAGACCCAGTACTTC. It translates to CASSFIAVQETQYF.

This sequence joins TRBV18 and TRBJ1-1; 7 bases match TRBD1. Per the germline V gene, CDR1 is KGHSH and CDR2 is LQKENI. The CDR3 covers 13 residues. J gave up 4 bases and V 4 bases, and 3 bases lay outside the gene matches. CDR3 loop: CASSQGAITEAFF. The CDR3 DNA is TGTGCCAGCTCACAGGGGGCAATCACTGAAGCTTTCTTT.

The rearrangement joins TRBV9 to TRBJ2-1; 11 bases match TRBD2. Germline V gene data show CDR1 as SGDLS and CDR2 as YYNGEE. V lost 1 base and J lost 5; bases outside the gene matches: 20. The CDR3 sequence is 21 residues long. The CDR3 DNA reads as TGTGCCAGCAGCGTACACTCCGGGACAGCTCGACCGGGACTAGCGGACAATGAGCAGTTCTTC. It is translated as CASSVHSGTARPGLADNEQFF.

The genes are TRBV6-1 and TRBJ2-7; 9 bases fit TRBD1. The CDR3 is made up of 14 amino acids. The germline V gene has CDR1 MNHNS and CDR2 SASEGT. J gave up 6 bases and V 4 bases, and 7 bases lay outside the gene matches. CDR3 sequence (DNA): TGTGCCAGCAGTGCTCGGGACAGGGTAGGCGAGCAGTACTTC. This translates into CASSARDRVGEQYF.

The sample holds one count of this clone. The CDR3 is CASRPEVGELFF. DNA of the CDR3: TGCGCCAGCAGGCCTGAAGTCGGGGAGCTGTTTTTT. The chain is built from TRBV5-1 and TRBJ2-2, with D unresolved. V lost 5 bases to trimming and J lost 7 bases, with 9 bases between them. Germline V gene sequence: CDR1 SGHRS, CDR2 YFSETQ. This CDR3 region has 12 residues.

The genes are TRBV19 and TRBJ1-1; TRBD1 is a possible D gene (6 bases). V was cut by 7 bases and J by 0 bases, with 9 bases left in between. Germline V gives CDR1 LNHDA, CDR2 SQIVND (reference sequence). CDR3 size: 13 residues. The CDR3 DNA reads TGTGCCAGTACTGGACAGTTGAACACTGAAGCTTTCTTT. This translates into CASTGQLNTEAFF.

The rearrangement links TRBV6-5 to TRBJ2-7; a possible D gene is TRBD1 (6 bases). The CDR3 spans 14 residues. Between the trimmed V and J ends, which lost 6 bases and 6 bases, there was a span of 18 bases. The germline V gene encodes CDR1 MNHEY and CDR2 SVGAGI. The CDR3 reads CASSPNHRDTEQYF. DNA for the CDR3: TGTGCCAGCAGCCCAAACCACCGGGACACCGAGCAGTACTTC.